A selection of T cell receptor beta chains follows, all from one sample in a study of blood T cell repertoires in COVID-19. Assay: immunoSEQ multiplex PCR; the TCRdb copy retains only in-frame clones and omits some. The table has approximately 100,000 clones, under 90% seen once. Sequencing used peripheral blood. The receptors derive from a woman in her forties or fifties with acute or convalescent COVID-19. CDR3s include the opening cysteine and the closing phenylalanine or tryptophan. The order of the fields is D gene, J gene, clone size, V gene, CDR3 DNA, CDR3 protein. D genes are given only for firm matches. Clone size, where shown, is once, few, many, or a class for clones that have expanded.

d_call: .
j_call: TRBJ2-3
clone_size: .
v_call: TRBV4-1
cdr3_nt: TGCGCCAGCAGCCCGGCAGGGCGAGGCACAGATACGCAGTATTTT
cdr3_aa: CASSPAGRGTDTQYF

d_call: TRBD2
j_call: TRBJ2-1
clone_size: .
v_call: TRBV19
cdr3_nt: TGTGCCAGTAGTCCCTTGAGCGGGGGGAAGTGGAATGAGCAGTTCTTC
cdr3_aa: CASSPLSGGKWNEQFF

d_call: TRBD2
j_call: TRBJ2-7
clone_size: few
v_call: TRBV10-1
cdr3_nt: TGCGCCAGCACCGTGAAGCGGGAAAGACCTTCTCCCTACGAGCAGTACTTC
cdr3_aa: CASTVKRERPSPYEQYF

d_call: .
j_call: TRBJ2-4
clone_size: once
v_call: TRBV3-1/TRBV3-2
cdr3_nt: TGTGCCAGCAGCCAATCAGGGACCAAAAACATTCAGTACTTC
cdr3_aa: CASSQSGTKNIQYF

d_call: TRBD1
j_call: TRBJ1-2
clone_size: .
v_call: TRBV3-1/TRBV3-2
cdr3_nt: TGTGCCAGCAGCCCCCAACAGGGGACTGGCTACACCTTC
cdr3_aa: CASSPQQGTGYTF

d_call: .
j_call: TRBJ2-7
clone_size: .
v_call: TRBV6-5
cdr3_nt: TGTGCCAGCAGTTACTGGGCAGGCTCATCCTACGAGCAGTACTTC
cdr3_aa: CASSYWAGSSYEQYF

d_call: TRBD1
j_call: TRBJ2-2
clone_size: few
v_call: TRBV18
cdr3_nt: TGTGCCAGCTCACTTGGGACAGGGAACACCGGGGAGCTGTTTTTT
cdr3_aa: CASSLGTGNTGELFF

d_call: TRBD2
j_call: TRBJ2-1
clone_size: .
v_call: TRBV29-1
cdr3_nt: TGCAGCGTATCGACTAGCTGGGACAATGAGCAGTTCTTC
cdr3_aa: CSVSTSWDNEQFF

d_call: .
j_call: TRBJ1-1
clone_size: .
v_call: TRBV6-6
cdr3_nt: TGTGCCAGCACCACACCGGGGGCTGAAGCTTTCTTT
cdr3_aa: CASTTPGAEAFF

d_call: .
j_call: TRBJ2-3
clone_size: .
v_call: TRBV11-2
cdr3_nt: TGTGCCAGCAGCTTCGGCTCCGGGAGCCTCCCTAGCACAGATACGCAGTATTTT
cdr3_aa: CASSFGSGSLPSTDTQYF

d_call: TRBD1
j_call: TRBJ1-2
clone_size: .
v_call: TRBV3-1/TRBV3-2
cdr3_nt: TGTGCCAGCAGCGATGGACAGGGGATCTGGATGGGGCCTCATGGCTACACCTTC
cdr3_aa: CASSDGQGIWMGPHGYTF

d_call: TRBD1
j_call: TRBJ1-3
clone_size: .
v_call: TRBV23-1
cdr3_nt: TGCGCCAGGAGGACAGGGAAGCCCGGAAACACCATATATTTT
cdr3_aa: CARRTGKPGNTIYF

d_call: TRBD1
j_call: TRBJ1-1
clone_size: .
v_call: TRBV7-6
cdr3_nt: TGTGCCAGCAGCCCACAGGGGGCAGGAGAGACTGAAGCTTTCTTT
cdr3_aa: CASSPQGAGETEAFF

d_call: TRBD1
j_call: TRBJ1-2
clone_size: .
v_call: TRBV30
cdr3_nt: TGTGCCGGCAACCGGGGGACAGGGGGTGGCTACACCTTC
cdr3_aa: CAGNRGTGGGYTF

d_call: .
j_call: TRBJ1-5
clone_size: .
v_call: TRBV2
cdr3_nt: TGTGCCAGCAGGCCTCAAGGAAGTGGAGAAAATCAGCCCCAGCATTTT
cdr3_aa: CASRPQGSGENQPQHF

d_call: .
j_call: TRBJ2-7
clone_size: .
v_call: TRBV16
cdr3_nt: TGTGCCAGCAGCCAAAATACCTACGAGCAGTACTTC
cdr3_aa: CASSQNTYEQYF

d_call: .
j_call: TRBJ1-1
clone_size: once
v_call: TRBV28
cdr3_nt: TGTGCCAGCAGTCCCTCCGGTGAGAGTATGAACACTGAAGCTTTCTTT
cdr3_aa: CASSPSGESMNTEAFF

d_call: .
j_call: TRBJ1-1
clone_size: .
v_call: TRBV6-5
cdr3_nt: TGTGCCAGCACCTTGGGGGCGCGAGCTTTCTTT
cdr3_aa: CASTLGARAFF

d_call: .
j_call: TRBJ2-2
clone_size: .
v_call: TRBV11-2
cdr3_nt: TGTGCCAGCAGCCGCCAGGGGTCTTACACCGGGGAGCTGTTTTTT
cdr3_aa: CASSRQGSYTGELFF

d_call: .
j_call: TRBJ1-1
clone_size: .
v_call: TRBV10-3
cdr3_nt: TGTGCTCTTGAGAAAGCTTTCTTT
cdr3_aa: CALEKAFF

d_call: .
j_call: TRBJ2-4
clone_size: .
v_call: TRBV14
cdr3_nt: TGTGCCAGCAGCCAAGGCATGGGCCTAGCCAAAAACATTCAGTACTTC
cdr3_aa: CASSQGMGLAKNIQYF

d_call: .
j_call: TRBJ1-4
clone_size: few
v_call: TRBV9
cdr3_nt: TGTGCCAGCAGCGTGGACAGTAATGAAAAACTGTTTTTT
cdr3_aa: CASSVDSNEKLFF

d_call: TRBD1
j_call: TRBJ1-3
clone_size: .
v_call: TRBV9
cdr3_nt: TGTGCCAGCAGCGTAGCATCCGGGACAGGGGTCTCTGGAAACACCATATATTTT
cdr3_aa: CASSVASGTGVSGNTIYF

d_call: .
j_call: TRBJ1-1
clone_size: once
v_call: TRBV10-3
cdr3_nt: TGTGCCATCAGTGAAAGGAGTAAGGGGGAGACTGAAGCTTTCTTT
cdr3_aa: CAISERSKGETEAFF

d_call: .
j_call: TRBJ1-1
clone_size: .
v_call: TRBV21-1
cdr3_nt: TGTGCCAGCAGCACCCACCGGGACATTGAAGCTTTCTTT
cdr3_aa: CASSTHRDIEAFF

d_call: TRBD1
j_call: TRBJ2-2
clone_size: few
v_call: TRBV2
cdr3_nt: TGTGCCAGCAGTGCCGTCCCGGGACAGGGTTTCGGGCGGGGGGAGCTGTTTTTT
cdr3_aa: CASSAVPGQGFGRGELFF

d_call: .
j_call: TRBJ1-5
clone_size: .
v_call: TRBV28
cdr3_nt: TGTGCCAGCAGTTTTCGCCCTTCCGGGACACTATATCAGCCCCAGCATTTT
cdr3_aa: CASSFRPSGTLYQPQHF

d_call: TRBD1
j_call: TRBJ1-2
clone_size: few
v_call: TRBV19
cdr3_nt: TGTGCCAGTAGTATCGCGGGACAGGGGGAAATTTTAGCTCACTATGGCTACACCTTC
cdr3_aa: CASSIAGQGEILAHYGYTF

d_call: TRBD2
j_call: TRBJ2-7
clone_size: .
v_call: TRBV11-2
cdr3_nt: TGTGCCAGCAGCGTCAGCGGGGGTACCTACGAGCAGTACTTC
cdr3_aa: CASSVSGGTYEQYF

d_call: TRBD1
j_call: TRBJ1-1
clone_size: .
v_call: TRBV20-1
cdr3_nt: TGCAGTGCTAGTTTCGGGACAGCCGGGAGCACTGAAGCTTTCTTT
cdr3_aa: CSASFGTAGSTEAFF

d_call: TRBD2
j_call: TRBJ2-1
clone_size: few
v_call: TRBV7-8
cdr3_nt: TGTGCCAGCAGCTTACGAGCGGGGGGCCTTGGCAATGAGCAGTTCTTC
cdr3_aa: CASSLRAGGLGNEQFF

d_call: TRBD1
j_call: TRBJ1-1
clone_size: few
v_call: TRBV18
cdr3_nt: TGTGCCAGCTCACCTGACAGGGCTCCGGGGACTGAAGCTTTCTTT
cdr3_aa: CASSPDRAPGTEAFF

d_call: .
j_call: TRBJ1-3
clone_size: .
v_call: TRBV3-1/TRBV3-2
cdr3_nt: TGTGCCAGCAGCCCTCGGGAAGGGTCAAACACCATATATTTT
cdr3_aa: CASSPREGSNTIYF

d_call: .
j_call: TRBJ2-7
clone_size: .
v_call: TRBV18
cdr3_nt: TGTGCCAGCTCAAGTCTTGGGTCCATGGGGGCAGGACAGCCCGAGCAGTACTTC
cdr3_aa: CASSSLGSMGAGQPEQYF

d_call: TRBD1
j_call: TRBJ1-5
clone_size: .
v_call: TRBV9
cdr3_nt: TGTGCCAGCAGCGTAGGGACAGGCGGTCAGCCCCAGCATTTT
cdr3_aa: CASSVGTGGQPQHF

d_call: TRBD2
j_call: TRBJ2-2
clone_size: .
v_call: TRBV11-3
cdr3_nt: TGTGCCAGCAGCTCCCGTCTAGCGGGAGCAAGCGGGGAGCTGTTTTTT
cdr3_aa: CASSSRLAGASGELFF

d_call: .
j_call: TRBJ1-2
clone_size: .
v_call: TRBV6-2/TRBV6-3
cdr3_nt: TGTGCCAGCAGTTCGTGGGGGCTCTATGGCTACACCTTC
cdr3_aa: CASSSWGLYGYTF

d_call: .
j_call: TRBJ1-1
clone_size: .
v_call: TRBV5-1
cdr3_nt: TGCGCCAGCAGCGGCGGGACGGGGAACACTGAAGCTTTCTTT
cdr3_aa: CASSGGTGNTEAFF

d_call: .
j_call: TRBJ2-2
clone_size: .
v_call: TRBV5-1
cdr3_nt: TGCGCCAGCAGCTTGTTCCCCAAGGAGACCGGGGAGCTGTTTTTT
cdr3_aa: CASSLFPKETGELFF

d_call: TRBD1
j_call: TRBJ1-3
clone_size: .
v_call: TRBV30
cdr3_nt: TGTGCCTGGAACGGACAGGTCGGAAACACCATATATTTT
cdr3_aa: CAWNGQVGNTIYF

d_call: TRBD2
j_call: TRBJ2-1
clone_size: once
v_call: TRBV5-4
cdr3_nt: TGTGCCAGCAATCGCCAACTAGCGGGAGGGAATGAGCAGTTCTTC
cdr3_aa: CASNRQLAGGNEQFF

d_call: .
j_call: TRBJ1-2
clone_size: .
v_call: TRBV18
cdr3_nt: TGTGCCAGCTCACCAACGAGGAGGGGTGAGGGCTACACCTTC
cdr3_aa: CASSPTRRGEGYTF

d_call: TRBD1
j_call: TRBJ1-2
clone_size: once
v_call: TRBV27
cdr3_nt: TGTGCCAGCAGTTTTTTGACAGGGGGCGCGAGTTATGGCTACACCTTC
cdr3_aa: CASSFLTGGASYGYTF

d_call: .
j_call: TRBJ1-1
clone_size: few
v_call: TRBV4-2
cdr3_nt: TGTGCCAGCAGCGTGCGGGTGAACACTGAAGCTTTCTTT
cdr3_aa: CASSVRVNTEAFF

d_call: TRBD1
j_call: TRBJ1-2
clone_size: few
v_call: TRBV5-1
cdr3_nt: TGCGCCAGCAGCGAAACAGGGGGCTATGGCTACACCTTC
cdr3_aa: CASSETGGYGYTF

d_call: .
j_call: TRBJ2-1
clone_size: once
v_call: TRBV5-1
cdr3_nt: TGCGCCAGCAGCGTCGTAGGAGGGATCTACAATGAGCAGTTCTTC
cdr3_aa: CASSVVGGIYNEQFF